Presented here are 4 T cell receptor beta chains from one specimen sequenced in a study of CD8+ T cells in alopecia areata. cDNA reverse transcribed from extracted RNA served as the sequencing template. Assay used: immunoSEQ multiplex PCR; TCRdb lists only in-frame clones, some missing. The profile covers approximately 100,000 clones, with 50% to 60% appearing a single time and about 15% taken by the ten largest. Treatment reported: oral pan-JAK inhibitor, 5-10 mg twice daily. The sequences come from CD8+ T cells sorted from blood, collected at approximately week 61, from a patient treated with tofacitinib. These receptors were collected from a human donor with alopecia areata.

V usage is TRBV5-1 and J usage is TRBJ2-3, with TRBD1 as a possible D gene (6 bases). This CDR3 spans 15 amino acids. CDR1 SGHRS and CDR2 YFSETQ come from the germline V gene. Between the trimmed V and J ends, which lost 2 bases and 0 bases, there was a span of 10 bases. CDR3 nucleotides: TGCGCCAGCAGCTTTAGGCAGGGGAGCACAGATACGCAGTATTTT. Translating gives CASSFRQGSTDTQYF.

The chain carries TRBV5-1 and TRBJ1-1; 8 nucleotides agree with TRBD1. The CDR3 is made up of 14 amino acids. Germline V gene data show CDR1 as SGHRS and CDR2 as YFSETQ. J gave up 5 bases and V 4 bases, and 7 bases lay outside the gene matches. This CDR3 is CASSTARGLTEAFF. CDR3 nucleotides: TGCGCCAGCAGCACGGCCAGGGGGCTGACTGAAGCTTTCTTT. The full variable domain, its missing parts supplied by reference TRBV5-1 and TRBJ1-1, is KAGVTQTPRYLIKTRGQQVTLSCSPISGHRSVSWYQQTPGQGLQFLFEYFSETQRNKGNFPGRFSGRQFSNSRSEMNVSTLELGDSALYLCASSTARGLTEAFFGQGTRLTVV.

J is TRBJ2-5 and V is TRBV10-2; 10 bases are shared with TRBD2. Germline CDR1 is WSHSY and CDR2 is SAAADI. V lost 8 bases, J lost 5 bases, and 8 bases stayed unmatched. The CDR3 runs 14 residues. CDR3 in amino acids: CASGSGGARETQYF. In DNA form, the CDR3 reads TGCGCCAGCGGAAGCGGGGGGGCTAGGGAGACCCAGTACTTC.

J is TRBJ1-2 and V is TRBV5-6; 8 bases map to TRBD1. The CDR3 extends over 15 amino acids. Per germline, CDR1 SGHDT and CDR2 YYEEEE. After removal of 4 bases from V and 2 bases from J, the junction contained 7 bases not matched to a gene. CDR3 protein: CASSVGTGVNYGYTF. CDR3 DNA: TGTGCCAGCAGCGTCGGGACAGGAGTAAACTATGGCTACACCTTC.